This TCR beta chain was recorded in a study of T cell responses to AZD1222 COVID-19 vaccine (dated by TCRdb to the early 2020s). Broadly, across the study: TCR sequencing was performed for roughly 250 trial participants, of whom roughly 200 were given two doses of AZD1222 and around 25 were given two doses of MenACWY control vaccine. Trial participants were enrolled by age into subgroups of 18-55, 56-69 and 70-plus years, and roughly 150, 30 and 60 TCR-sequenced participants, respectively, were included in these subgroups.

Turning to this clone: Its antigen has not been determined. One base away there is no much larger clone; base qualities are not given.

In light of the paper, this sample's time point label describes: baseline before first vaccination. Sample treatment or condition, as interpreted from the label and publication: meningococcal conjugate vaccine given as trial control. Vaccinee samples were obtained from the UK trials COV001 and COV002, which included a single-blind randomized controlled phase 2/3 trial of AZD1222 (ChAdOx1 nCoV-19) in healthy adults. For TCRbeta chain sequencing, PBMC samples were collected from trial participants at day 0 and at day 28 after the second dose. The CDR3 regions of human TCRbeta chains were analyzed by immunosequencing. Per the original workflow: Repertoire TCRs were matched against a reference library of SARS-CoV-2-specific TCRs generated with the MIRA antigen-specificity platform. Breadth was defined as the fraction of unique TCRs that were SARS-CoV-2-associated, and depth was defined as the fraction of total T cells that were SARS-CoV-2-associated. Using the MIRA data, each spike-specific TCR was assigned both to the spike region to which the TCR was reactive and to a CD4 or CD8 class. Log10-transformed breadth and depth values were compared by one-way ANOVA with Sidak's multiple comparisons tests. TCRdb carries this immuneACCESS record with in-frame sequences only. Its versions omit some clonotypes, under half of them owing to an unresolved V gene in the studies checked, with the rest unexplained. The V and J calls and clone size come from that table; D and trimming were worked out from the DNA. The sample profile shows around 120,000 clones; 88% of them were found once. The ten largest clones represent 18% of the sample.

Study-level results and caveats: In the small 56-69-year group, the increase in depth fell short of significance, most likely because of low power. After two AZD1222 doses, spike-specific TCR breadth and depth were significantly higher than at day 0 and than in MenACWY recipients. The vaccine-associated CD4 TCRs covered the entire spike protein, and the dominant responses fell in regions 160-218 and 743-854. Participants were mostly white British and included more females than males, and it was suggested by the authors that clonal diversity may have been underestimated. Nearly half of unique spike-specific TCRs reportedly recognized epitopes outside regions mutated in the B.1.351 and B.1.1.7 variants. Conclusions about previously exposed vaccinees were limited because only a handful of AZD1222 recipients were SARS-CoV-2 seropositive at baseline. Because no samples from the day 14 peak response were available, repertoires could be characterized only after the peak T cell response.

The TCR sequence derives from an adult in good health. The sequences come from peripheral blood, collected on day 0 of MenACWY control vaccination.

In nucleotides, the sequence is TGTGCCAGCAGCCAAGTAGCGGGGGAAAACATTCAGTACTTC. This encodes CASSQVAGENIQYF. This chain is built from TRBV4-2 and TRBJ2-4; TRBD2 fits 9 bases in the junction. The germline V gene specifies LGHNA as CDR1 and YNFKEQ as CDR2. CDR3 length: 14 amino acids, cysteine to phenylalanine. Only the CDR3 region is kept as DNA, spanning 42 bases read in frame from base 1. After removal of 1 base from V and 5 bases from J, the junction retains 0 bases not matched to a gene.